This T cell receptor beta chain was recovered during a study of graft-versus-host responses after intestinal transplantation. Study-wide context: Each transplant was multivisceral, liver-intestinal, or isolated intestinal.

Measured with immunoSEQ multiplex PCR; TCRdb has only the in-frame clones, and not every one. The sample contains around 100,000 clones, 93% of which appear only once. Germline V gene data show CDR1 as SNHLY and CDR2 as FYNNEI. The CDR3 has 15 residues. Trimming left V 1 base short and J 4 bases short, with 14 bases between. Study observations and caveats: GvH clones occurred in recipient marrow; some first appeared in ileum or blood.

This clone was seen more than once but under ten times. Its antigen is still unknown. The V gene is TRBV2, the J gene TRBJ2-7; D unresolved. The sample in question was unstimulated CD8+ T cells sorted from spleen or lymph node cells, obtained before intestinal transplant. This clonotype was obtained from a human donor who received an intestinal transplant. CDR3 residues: CASSEGAVPKYEQYF. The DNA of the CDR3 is TGTGCCAGCAGTGAAGGTGCCGTACCGAAATACGAGCAGTACTTC. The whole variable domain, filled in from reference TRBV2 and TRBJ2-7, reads EPEVTQTPSHQVTQMGQEVILRCVPISNHLYFYWYRQILGQKVEFLVSFYNNEISEKSEIFDDQFSVERPDGSNFTLKIRSTKLEDSAMYFCASSEGAVPKYEQYFGPGTRLTVT.